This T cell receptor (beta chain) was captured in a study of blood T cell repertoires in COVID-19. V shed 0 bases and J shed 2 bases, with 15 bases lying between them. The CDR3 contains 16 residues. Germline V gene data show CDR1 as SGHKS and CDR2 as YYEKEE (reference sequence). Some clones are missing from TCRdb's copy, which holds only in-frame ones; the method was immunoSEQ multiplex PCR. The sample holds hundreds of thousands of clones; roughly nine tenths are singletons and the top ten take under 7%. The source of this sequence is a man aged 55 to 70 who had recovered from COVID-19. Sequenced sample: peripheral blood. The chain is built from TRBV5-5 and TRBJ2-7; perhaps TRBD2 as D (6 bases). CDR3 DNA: TGTGCCAGCAGCTTGGCAGCGGGCAGCCTTACCTACGAGCAGTACTTC. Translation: CASSLAAGSLTYEQYF.